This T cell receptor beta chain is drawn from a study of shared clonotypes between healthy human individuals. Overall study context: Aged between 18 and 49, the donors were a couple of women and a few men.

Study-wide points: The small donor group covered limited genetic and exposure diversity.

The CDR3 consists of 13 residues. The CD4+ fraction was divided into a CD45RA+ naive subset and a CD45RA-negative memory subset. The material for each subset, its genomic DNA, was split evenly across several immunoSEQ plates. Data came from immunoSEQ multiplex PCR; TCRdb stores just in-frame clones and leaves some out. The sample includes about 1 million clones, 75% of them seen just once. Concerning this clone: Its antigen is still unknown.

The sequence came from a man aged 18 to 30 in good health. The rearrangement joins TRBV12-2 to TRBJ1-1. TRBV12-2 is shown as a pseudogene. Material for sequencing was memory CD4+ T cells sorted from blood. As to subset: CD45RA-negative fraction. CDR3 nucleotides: TGTGCAAGTCGCCTCCCCTTATACACTGAAGCTTTCTTT. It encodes CASRLPLYTEAFF.